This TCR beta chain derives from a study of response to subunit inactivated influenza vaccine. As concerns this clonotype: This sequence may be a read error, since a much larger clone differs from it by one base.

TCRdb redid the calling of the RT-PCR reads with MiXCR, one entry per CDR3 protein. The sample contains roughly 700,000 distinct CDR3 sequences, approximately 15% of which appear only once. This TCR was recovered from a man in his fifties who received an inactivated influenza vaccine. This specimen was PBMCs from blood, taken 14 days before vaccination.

DNA of the CDR3: TGTGCCAGCAGCTTTCTGGGGTTCTCTTACAATGAGCACTTCTTC. It is translated as CASSFLGFSYNEHFF. The chain joins TRBV11-2 to TRBJ2-1; D unresolved. The V gene's germline CDR1 is SGHAT and CDR2 FQNNGV. There are 15 residues in the CDR3. The full variable domain, with the rest looked up from reference TRBV11-2 and TRBJ2-1, is EAGVAQSPRYKIIEKRQSVAFWCNPISGHATLYWYQQILGQGPKLLIQFQNNGVVDDSQLPKDRFSAERLKGVDSTLKIQPAKLEDSAVYLCASSFLGFSYNEHFFGPGTRLTVL.